The TCR beta chain under discussion was sequenced for a study of Ad26.COV2.S vaccination and SARS-CoV-2 variants. Produced via immunoSEQ multiplex PCR; TCRdb's table is partial and in-frame only. The table includes around 400,000 clones, about 83% detected once. About this clone itself: As yet, its antigen is unknown.

Documented treatment: roughly 19 received Ad26.COV2.S at low or high dose, single or two shots; roughly 5 received placebo; per-sample allocation not given. Sampling was done on day 63 after the first vaccine or placebo injection. CDR1 is SGHRS and CDR2 is YFSETQ in the germline V gene. Trimming cost V 5 bases and J 13 bases; bases outside gene matches: 19. The CDR3 runs to 15 residues. Study findings and constraints: Vaccine recipients posted higher spike-specific TCR breadth than their placebo counterparts.

The TCR was taken from a person aged 18 to 65 who received the Ad26.COV2.S COVID-19 vaccine or a placebo. The chain has TRBV5-1 and TRBJ2-5, with TRBD2 matching 8 bases. Sequencing was performed on peripheral blood, taken in a trial of Ad26.COV2.S vaccine versus placebo. In DNA form, the CDR3 reads TGCGCCAGCAGGACGCCGCCGGGGGGGCGGCCTTTGTGGTACTTC. Protein: CASRTPPGGRPLWYF.